This T cell receptor (beta chain) was recorded in a study of monozygotic twins with inflammatory bowel disease. Findings and caveats of the study: Findings did not support one strong IBD-associated signal or clonotype. None of the different T cell subtypes could be distinguished from one another.

The authors isolated total RNA from whole blood without sorting T cells. This CDR3 is 12 amino acids long. Germline assignment: CDR1 MDHEN and CDR2 SYDVKM. Comment on this clonotype: Its target is unknown.

Reprocessing the 5' RACE reads, TCRdb reports a single entry for every CDR3 protein and omits DNA. The sample table includes 400,000 or so distinct CDR3 sequences. This TCR came from a human donor with ulcerative colitis or Crohn's disease, or a healthy co-twin of an affected twin (not recorded which). Sequenced input: blood. The rearrangement joins TRBV28 to TRBJ2-3; as DNA is missing, the TRBD2 call by TCRdb cannot be tested. The CDR3: CASSLGPRGQYF.